This T cell receptor (beta chain) is drawn from a study of blood T cell repertoires in COVID-19. Study-wide background: Researchers got acute and convalescent COVID-19 samples from the United States, Italy and Spain. PBMCs, B-cell-depleted T cells, or T cells provided the cDNA or gDNA that made up the material.

Seattle patients were enrolled during active infection and followed longitudinally. V was clipped by 7 bases and J by 4 bases; unmatched bases: 3. The CDR3 sequence is 13 residues long. Per germline, CDR1 MNHEY and CDR2 SVGAGI. The authors' processing: Using reference gene primer amplification, nucleated cell counts were estimated. TCRdb keeps only in-frame clones here, not all; method: immunoSEQ multiplex PCR. Clone size and V and J calls were adopted from that table, with D and trimming inferred from the DNA. The sample records about 220,000 clones, roughly four fifths being singletons. The chain carries TRBV6-5 and TRBJ2-5; 10 bases fit TRBD2. This receptor was taken from a woman in her sixties or seventies with COVID-19, enrolled during active disease. The sequencing sample was made of peripheral blood. CDR3 DNA: TGTGCCAGCAAGATAGCGGGAGGAGAGACCCAGTACTTC. Protein: CASKIAGGETQYF.